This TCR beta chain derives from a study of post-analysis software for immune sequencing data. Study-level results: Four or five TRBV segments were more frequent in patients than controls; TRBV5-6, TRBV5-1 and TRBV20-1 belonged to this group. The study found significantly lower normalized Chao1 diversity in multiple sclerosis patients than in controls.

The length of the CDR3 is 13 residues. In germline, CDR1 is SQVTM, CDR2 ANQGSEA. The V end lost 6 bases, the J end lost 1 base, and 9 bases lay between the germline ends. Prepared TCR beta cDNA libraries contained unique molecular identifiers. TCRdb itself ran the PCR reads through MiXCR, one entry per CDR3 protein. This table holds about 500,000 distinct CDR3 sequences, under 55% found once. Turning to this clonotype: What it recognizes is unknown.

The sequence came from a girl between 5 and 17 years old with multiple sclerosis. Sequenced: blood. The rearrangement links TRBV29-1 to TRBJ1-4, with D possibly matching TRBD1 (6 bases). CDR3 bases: TGCAGCGTGACAGGCGGAACTAATGAAAAACTGTTTTTT. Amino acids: CSVTGGTNEKLFF.